This TCR beta chain was identified in a study of blood T cell repertoires in COVID-19 (TCRdb year 2020). As for the study more broadly: Samples from collaborators originated in the United States, Italy and Spain and spanned both the acute and convalescent phases of COVID-19. The material from the prospective study consisted of cDNA or gDNA derived from T cells, B-cell-depleted T cells, or PBMCs. The dataset comprised deeply sampled blood TCRbeta repertoires from subjects exposed to, actively infected with, or recovered from COVID-19. The repertoires were released in a freely available public database meant as a resource for research on the immune response to SARS-CoV-2. The samples were drawn from two sources: the first 160 participants of the ongoing ImmuneRACE study, and 1,000 to 1,500 subjects contributed by 6 global collaborators. Nearly every sample came with metadata listing a de-identified subject ID, COVID-19 status, age in years and sex. Where available, HLA class I and class II types were obtained from metadata supplied by the sample provider rather than from assay-based typing. Study-wide conclusions, independent of this receptor: The quantity of clinical and demographic metadata differed by source and by participant and was supplied without curation.

The CDR3 has 13 amino acids, counting the end cysteine and phenylalanine. The only DNA kept is the CDR3, 39 bases in frame from the first base. Trimming removed 4 bases from V and 4 bases from J, leaving 11 bases between the germline ends. CDR1 and CDR2, looked up from the germline V gene, are SGHRS and YFSETQ. The immunoSEQ Assay, a bias-controlled multiplex PCR, was used to amplify TCRbeta CDR3 regions from genomic DNA. Regarding the original processing steps: The number of nucleated cells in each sample was estimated by amplification of reference gene primers within the assay. Sequence reads were collapsed and filtered to measure the absolute abundance of every unique TCRbeta CDR3 rearrangement. Productive Simpson clonality was computed per sample as the square root of Simpson's diversity index over productive rearrangements. Imported from immuneACCESS, the table was reduced by TCRdb to in-frame sequences with V and J called. These copies leave out some clones; in studies compared against another copy, an unresolved V gene accounts for under half, and the cause of the remainder is not known. Clone size and V and J calls were adopted from that table, with D and trimming inferred from the DNA. Within this sample are about 120,000 clones, with 81% of them counted one time only. The ten largest clones represent 1.5% to 1.7% of the sample.

Whole blood was collected in K2EDTA tubes by collaborating institutions according to the institutions' own protocols. For TCRbeta analysis, collaborators shipped samples as frozen whole blood, isolated PBMCs, or DNA extracted from either of those sample types. Points on this clone: Its antigen is not yet known. Per-base quality was not reported, and no clone a single base away is much larger than it.

The specimen sequenced was peripheral blood. Recombination connected TRBV5-1 to TRBJ1-2; the D gene is perhaps TRBD1, from 6 matching bases. The TCR sequence derives from a man aged 45-60 years with acute or convalescent COVID-19. The CDR3 protein is CASSPGTSYGYTF. The DNA sequence is TGCGCCAGCAGCCCCGGGACATCCTATGGCTACACCTTC.